This entry lists 8 T cell receptor beta chains sequenced from one sample in a study of persistence of HIV-infected CD4 T cells. Cells were stimulated nonspecifically with anti-CD3/anti-CD28 magnetic beads. Sorting selected CD4+ T cells upregulating both CD40 ligand and CD69. No antigen has been assigned to these receptors. This was the immunoSEQ version 4 assay in survey mode. The repertoire was sequenced with immunoSEQ multiplex PCR; TCRdb's copy has only in-frame clones and lacks some. The sample holds around 45,000 clones; 80% to 95% are singletons and the top ten take under 2%. Sequenced material: CD4+ T cells sorted from PBMCs after approximately 20-hour stimulation, taken from a patient who received antiretroviral therapy. These receptors all stem from an adult man with HIV who was CMV-seropositive.

The chain links TRBV5-1 to TRBJ2-1; D not resolved. Trimming removed 2 bases at V and 10 bases at J, with 19 bases between. This CDR3 region has 15 residues. CDR1 and CDR2 (germline): SGHRS, YFSETQ. In DNA form, the CDR3 reads TGCGCCAGCAGCTTCAGCACCGGAACTCTCAGCGAGCAGTTCTTC. This sequence encodes CASSFSTGTLSEQFF.

The V and J genes are TRBV6-6 and TRBJ1-4; possible D gene TRBD1, 6 bases. Trimming took 10 bases from V and 8 from J, leaving 20 bases between them. The CDR3 runs to 14 residues. Germline-derived CDR1 and CDR2 are MNHNY and SVGAGI (reference sequence). The CDR3 DNA follows: TGTGCCATATCATCTACAGGGTTTGGGGAAAAACTGTTTTTT. Its translation is CAISSTGFGEKLFF.

The table lists this clone with a count of one. The rearrangement uses TRBV18 and TRBJ2-7; D remains unclear. Trimming pared 0 bases from V and 4 bases from J, leaving 7 bases between. Germline CDR1 KGHSH, CDR2 LQKENI. The CDR3 contains 13 residues. The CDR3 sequence is CASSPPGQYEQYF. The DNA of the CDR3 is TGTGCCAGCTCACCACCAGGGCAGTACGAGCAGTACTTC.

The J gene is TRBJ1-3, the V gene TRBV7-2, with D perhaps TRBD1 (6 bases). The CDR3 runs 16 residues. V was trimmed by 6 bases and J by 0 bases, leaving 15 bases between them. Germline CDR1 is SGHTA and CDR2 is FQGNSA. CDR3 DNA sequence: TGTGCCAGCAGGGGAGGGGGGCCGAGCTCTGGAAACACCATATATTTT. Translation gives CASRGGGPSSGNTIYF.

The chain couples TRBV5-1 to TRBJ1-1; a weak D match, TRBD1 (5 bases). The V and J ends lost 4 bases and 2 bases respectively, with 9 bases between them. The germline gives CDR1 SGHRS, CDR2 YFSETQ. This CDR3 comprises 13 residues. CDR3 sequence reads: CASSKDINTEAFF. The CDR3, as DNA: TGCGCCAGCAGCAAGGACATTAACACTGAAGCTTTCTTT.

The gene calls are TRBV5-4 and TRBJ1-1, with a tentative D call TRBD1 (5 bases). This CDR3 region has 15 residues. Trimming stripped 4 bases from V and 4 bases from J, with 17 bases between. CDR1 and CDR2 (germline): SGHNT, YYREEE (reference sequence). The CDR3 loop is CASSRGRGPGTEAFF. The CDR3 DNA sequence: TGTGCCAGCAGCCGGGGCCGGGGCCCGGGCACTGAAGCTTTCTTT.

This clone was picked up a small number of times. CDR3 DNA sequence: TGCGCCAGTTTATTTATGGGTGCAGTGAACACTGAAGCTTTCTTT. Its translation is CASLFMGAVNTEAFF. This chain links TRBV10-2 with TRBJ1-1, with unresolved D. The V and J ends lost 9 bases and 0 bases respectively, with 17 bases between them. The CDR3 is 15 amino acids. Germline values: CDR1 WSHSY, CDR2 SAAADI.

This clone has only one observation. The chain has TRBV2 and TRBJ2-1; 11 bases are shared with TRBD2. Trimming removed 6 bases from V and 8 bases from J; junction bases left unmatched: 9. The CDR3 covers 15 residues. CDR1 and CDR2 from the germline V gene are SNHLY and FYNNEI. CDR3 protein: CASRFSGGAAYEQFF. In DNA form, the CDR3 reads TGTGCCAGCAGGTTTAGCGGGGGGGCCGCCTATGAGCAGTTCTTC.